The 24 T cell receptor beta chains below were found in one sample sequenced in a study of T cell repertoires in cytomegalovirus infection. Via MiXCR, TCRdb re-called the reads, giving one row per CDR3 protein. Among some 220,000 distinct CDR3 sequences listed, approximately 7% were seen once. The material sequenced was PBMCs. These receptors were collected from a human donor in good health (CMV status not recorded). Some clones in this sample may be carry-over from other donors' samples.

In its sample, this clonotype was seen a few times. The CDR3, as DNA: TGTGCCAGCAGTTTTCGAGGCAGGGGGCGAGTTGGCTACACCTTC. Its protein is CASSFRGRGRVGYTF. The genes are TRBV28 and TRBJ1-2; 8 positions agree with TRBD1. Trimming took 3 bases from V and 7 from J; bases not matched to a gene: 10. The length of the CDR3 is 15 residues. Germline-derived CDR1 and CDR2 are MDHEN and SYDVKM.

This clonotype was seen ten or more times. The CDR3 loop reads CASTPPTSNEQYF. CDR3 coding DNA: TGTGCCAGCACCCCGCCCACTAGCAACGAGCAGTACTTC. The chain employs TRBV2 and TRBJ2-7, with D possibly TRBD2 on 6 matching bases. V gave up 7 bases and J gave up 5 bases, with 15 bases separating them. The CDR3 is 13 residues long. CDR1 is SNHLY and CDR2 is FYNNEI in the germline V gene.

This clonotype was found a few times. V gene TRBV20-1 combines with J gene TRBJ1-6; no clear D. The length of the CDR3 is 13 residues. Trimming left V 6 bases short and J 8 bases short, with 14 bases between. Germline V gives CDR1 DFQATT, CDR2 SNEGSKA (reference sequence). The CDR3 loop reads CSALERWDSPLHF. The CDR3 nucleotides read TGCAGTGCCCTTGAGCGGTGGGATTCACCCCTCCACTTT.

In this sample, this clonotype turned up many times. V gene TRBV7-2 combines with J gene TRBJ1-2; TRBD1 might be the D (6 bases). CDR1 is SGHTA and CDR2 is FQGNSA in the germline V gene. Trimming left V 3 bases short and J 9 bases short, with 17 bases between. The CDR3 is made up of 14 amino acids. For the CDR3, the DNA is TGTGCCAGCAGCTTTGTACTGAGTAGGGACAGCTACACCTTC. This encodes CASSFVLSRDSYTF.

This clonotype was detected ten times or more. The chain links TRBV2 to TRBJ1-2; D ambiguous. The CDR3 runs to 14 residues. The V gene lost 0 bases and the J gene lost 7 bases, with 12 bases spanning the gap. CDR1 and CDR2 (germline): SNHLY, FYNNEI. For the CDR3, the DNA is TGTGCCAGCAGTGAAGCAGACGGGTGGAGTGGCTACACCTTC. This encodes CASSEADGWSGYTF.

Ten or more counts support this clonotype. The chain uses TRBV7-3 and TRBJ2-1; 11 bases line up with TRBD2. With V trimmed by 1 base and J by 4 bases, 6 bases remained unmatched. The CDR3 consists of 17 residues. The germline V gene encodes CDR1 SGHTA and CDR2 FQGTGA. The CDR3 nucleotides read TGTGCCAGCAGCTTAATGGGGGTAGCGGGGGGGTACAATGAGCAGTTCTTC. Translated, it gives CASSLMGVAGGYNEQFF.

There are many counts of this clonotype. This chain joins TRBV12-3 or TRBV12-4 and TRBJ1-1; 12 bases are shared with TRBD1. CDR3 size: 17 residues. Trimming at V came to 4 bases and at J to 0 bases, leaving 6 bases not matched to a gene. As DNA, the CDR3 is TGTGCCAGCAGTTCCGGGACAGGGGGCACAATGAACACTGAAGCTTTCTTT. Amino acids: CASSSGTGGTMNTEAFF.

This clonotype was picked up a small number of times. The V call is TRBV30, the J call TRBJ2-6; maybe TRBD1 (6 bases). CDR3 length: 14 amino acids. V was cut by 6 bases and J by 1 base, with 10 bases left in between. In germline, CDR1 is GTSNPN, CDR2 SVGIG (reference sequence). The CDR3 here is CACPGQSGANVLTF. In DNA, the CDR3 is TGTGCCTGCCCCGGACAGTCTGGGGCCAACGTCCTGACTTTC.

Concerning this clonotype itself: The conserved closing phenylalanine or tryptophan is absent in this CDR3, likely reflecting a read error. V usage is TRBV6-2 or TRBV6-3 and J usage is TRBJ2-5; D not certain. Germline V gene lookup returns CDR1 MNHEY and CDR2 SVGEGT. The CDR3 has 13 amino acids. Trimming removed 6 bases at V and 7 bases at J, with 15 bases between. CDR3 sequence reads: CASSLDMPGTQYS. CDR3 nucleotide sequence: TGTGCCAGCAGCCTCGACATGCCGGGGACCCAGTACTCC.

This clonotype appeared many times. DNA for the CDR3: TGCAGTGCCGGCCAGGGAAATGGCTACACCTTC. Translated: CSAGQGNGYTF. The chain employs TRBV20-1 and TRBJ1-2, with a tentative D call TRBD1 (5 bases). This CDR3 spans 11 amino acids. V was trimmed by 6 bases and J by 6 bases, leaving 11 bases between them. CDR1 and CDR2 from the germline V gene are DFQATT and SNEGSKA (reference sequence).

J is TRBJ2-7 and V is TRBV20-1; 8 positions agree with TRBD1. CDR1 is DFQATT and CDR2 is SNEGSKA in the germline V gene (reference sequence). J was trimmed by 3 bases and V by 6 bases; bases with no gene match: 7. This CDR3 has 13 residues. CDR3 bases: TGCAGTGCCTGGACAGGGACAATCTACGAGCAGTACTTC. This sequence encodes CSAWTGTIYEQYF.

The chain carries TRBV29-1 and TRBJ2-5; TRBD2 might be the D (7 bases). Germline CDR1 is SQVTM and CDR2 is ANQGSEA. Trimming left V 8 bases short and J 1 base short, with 20 bases between. The CDR3 runs 15 residues. Here the CDR3 reads CSLLGKGGGQETQYF. CDR3 bases: TGCAGCCTCCTCGGGAAAGGGGGGGGCCAAGAGACCCAGTACTTC. Full variable domain (remainder filled in from reference TRBV29-1 and TRBJ2-5): SAVISQKPSRDICQRGTSLTIQCQVDSQVTMMFWYRQQPGQSLTLIATANQGSEATYESGFVIDKFPISRPNLTFSTLTVSNMSPEDSSIYLCSLLGKGGGQETQYFGPGTRLLVL.

This clonotype was seen ten or more times. The rearrangement uses TRBV7-9 and TRBJ2-1; 9 nucleotides match TRBD1. CDR1 is SEHNR and CDR2 is FQNEAQ in the germline V gene (reference sequence). The CDR3 spans 14 residues. After removal of 5 bases from V and 7 bases from J, the junction contained 6 bases not matched to a gene. CDR3 sequence reads: CASSPPQGANEQFF. For the CDR3, the DNA is TGTGCCAGCAGCCCACCACAGGGGGCAAATGAGCAGTTCTTC.

This clonotype was detected many times. The chain combines TRBV5-1 with TRBJ1-1; possibly TRBD1 for D (5 bases). Trimming stripped 7 bases from V and 8 bases from J, with 18 bases between. Germline CDR1 is SGHRS and CDR2 is YFSETQ. The CDR3 has 13 amino acids. CDR3 region: CASVGDGLSEAFF. In nucleotides, the CDR3 is TGCGCCAGCGTAGGGGACGGGTTATCCGAAGCTTTCTTT.

This clonotype has a count of ten or more. The chain links TRBV29-1 to TRBJ2-6, with a possible D match to TRBD1 (6 bases). CDR3 length equals 15 residues. Germline CDR1 SQVTM, CDR2 ANQGSEA. Trimming took off 4 bases at V and 1 base at J, with 11 bases between the two ends. The CDR3 loop is CSVVARGSGANVLTF. CDR3 nucleotide sequence: TGCAGCGTTGTAGCCAGGGGTTCTGGGGCCAACGTCCTGACTTTC.

This clonotype showed up many times. The chain employs TRBV5-6 and TRBJ2-5; D is perhaps TRBD2 (6 bases). In germline, CDR1 is SGHDT, CDR2 YYEEEE. CDR3 length equals 15 residues. Trimming left V 4 bases short and J 5 bases short, with 18 bases between. The CDR3, as DNA: TGTGCCAGCAGCCCACCGGGAGCCCTTGGGGAGACCCAGTACTTC. Residues: CASSPPGALGETQYF.

The chain uses TRBV18 and TRBJ1-1; possibly TRBD1 for D (5 bases). The CDR3 runs 15 residues. CDR1 and CDR2 (germline): KGHSH, LQKENI. V lost 5 bases and J lost 1, with 14 bases in between. The DNA for the CDR3 is TGTGCCAGCTCAAAGGGGATCGCAGGGAACACTGAAGCTTTCTTT. This gives the protein CASSKGIAGNTEAFF.

This clonotype was seen at least ten times. Written as DNA, the CDR3 is TGTGCCTGGAGTGGCGGGAAACTCTCCTACAATGAGCAGTTCTTC. Protein: CAWSGGKLSYNEQFF. This chain uses TRBV30 with TRBJ2-1, with TRBD2 as a possible D gene (6 bases). This CDR3 is 15 amino acids long. Germline V CDR1 and CDR2: GTSNPN, SVGIG (reference sequence). V was clipped by 1 base and J by 0 bases, with 10 bases between them.

This clonotype was seen repeatedly, ten times or more. The V and J genes are TRBV29-1 and TRBJ1-4; D call uncertain. The CDR3 consists of 14 residues. The V gene lost 1 base and the J gene lost 0 bases, with 6 bases spanning the gap. Per the germline V gene, CDR1 is SQVTM and CDR2 is ANQGSEA. The CDR3 loop reads CSVEGAATNEKLFF. The CDR3, as DNA: TGCAGCGTTGAAGGAGCCGCAACTAATGAAAAACTGTTTTTT.

This clonotype was found many times. This chain connects TRBV19 to TRBJ2-7; D is unresolved. The V gene's germline CDR1 is LNHDA and CDR2 SQIVND (reference sequence). Trimming shortened V by 0 bases and J by 3 bases, and 3 bases separated the two germline ends. This CDR3 is 12 amino acids long. DNA of the CDR3: TGTGCCAGTAGTATAGACGGCTACGAGCAGTACTTC. Amino acids: CASSIDGYEQYF.

This clonotype showed up many times. In DNA form, the CDR3 reads TGTGCCAGCAGAGAGACAGGGGGCACTGAAGCTTTCTTT. Translated, it gives CASRETGGTEAFF. V and J are TRBV6-4 and TRBJ1-1; 9 bases line up with TRBD1. Germline V CDR1 and CDR2: MRHNA, SNTAGT. The CDR3 is 13 residues long. J was trimmed by 4 bases and V by 6 bases; bases with no gene match: 3.

V and J are TRBV7-6 and TRBJ2-1; the match to TRBD2 covers 10 bases. Trimming removed 0 bases from V and 6 bases from J; junction bases left unmatched: 8. Germline V gives CDR1 SGHVS, CDR2 FNYEAQ. CDR3 length: 17 residues. CDR3 DNA sequence: TGTGCCAGCAGCTTAGCGCGCAGTAGCGGGGGGTTCAATGAGCAGTTCTTC. Protein sequence: CASSLARSSGGFNEQFF. Combining the CDR3 with reference TRBV7-6 and TRBJ2-1 gives the whole variable domain GAGVSQSPRYKVTKRGQDVALRCDPISGHVSLYWYRQALGQGPEFLTYFNYEAQQDKSGLPNDRFSAERPEGSISTLTIQRTEQRDSAMYRCASSLARSSGGFNEQFFGPGTRLTVL.

This clonotype was seen ten or more times. This chain connects TRBV6-2 or TRBV6-3 to TRBJ1-5; TRBD1 might be the D (5 bases). This CDR3 is 14 amino acids long. CDR1 MNHEY and CDR2 SVGEGT come from the germline V gene. The germline V and J ends were trimmed by 7 bases and 0 bases, with 10 bases remaining between them. CDR3 amino acids: CASTDSFSNQPQHF. CDR3 bases: TGTGCCAGCACAGACAGCTTTAGCAATCAGCCCCAGCATTTT.

This clonotype was counted ten times or more. J is TRBJ1-1 and V is TRBV6-5; a possible D gene is TRBD1 (6 bases). Looked up from germline, CDR1 is MNHEY and CDR2 is SVGAGI. Trimming cost V 0 bases and J 3 bases, with 11 bases left between them. The length of the CDR3 is 15 residues. The CDR3 nucleotides read TGTGCCAGCAGTTACTCGCTGGGGGCGGACACTGAAGCTTTCTTT. Residues: CASSYSLGADTEAFF.